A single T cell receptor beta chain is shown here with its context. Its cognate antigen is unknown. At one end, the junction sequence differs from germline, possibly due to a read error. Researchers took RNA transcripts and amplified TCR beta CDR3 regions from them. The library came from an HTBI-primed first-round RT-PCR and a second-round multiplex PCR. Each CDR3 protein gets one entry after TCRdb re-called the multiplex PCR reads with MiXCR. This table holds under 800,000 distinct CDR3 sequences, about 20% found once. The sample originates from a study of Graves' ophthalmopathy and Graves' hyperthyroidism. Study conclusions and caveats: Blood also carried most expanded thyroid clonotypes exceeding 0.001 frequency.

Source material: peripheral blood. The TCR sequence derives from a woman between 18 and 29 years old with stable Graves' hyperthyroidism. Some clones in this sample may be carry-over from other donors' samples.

CDR3 loop: CASSQVTGYGYAF. DNA of the CDR3: TGTGCCAGCAGCCAAGTGACAGGGTATGGCTACGCCTTC. The V call is TRBV3-1, the J call TRBJ1-2; 7 bases match TRBD1. The CDR3 is 13 residues long. Germline CDR1 and CDR2: LGHDT and YNNKEL (reference sequence).